This T cell receptor beta chain was identified during a study of cytomegalovirus exposure and HLA in healthy donors. Regarding the study as a whole: Associated with cytomegalovirus, according to the listing, were 150 to 200 TCR beta chains. According to a subsequent analysis, TCR clusters identified in the first cohort showed a tendency to co-occur across the 100 to 150 validation repertoires.

Concerning this clone: Its matching antigen is unknown.

This CDR3 has 13 amino acids. The germline V gene encodes CDR1 SGHVS and CDR2 FQNEAQ. The V segment lost 5 bases and the J segment 4 bases; nucleotides outside the gene matches: 4. Here immunoSEQ multiplex PCR was the method, and the copy in TCRdb shows in-frame clones only, minus some. The table records 100,000 to 150,000 clones, over 85% of them present only once. Separate from the roughly 700-subject first cohort was the approximately 130-subject validation cohort, to which the donors belonged. Sequenced material: PBMCs. The rearrangement links TRBV7-8 to TRBJ1-2, with 7 positions matching TRBD1. The clonotype originates from a man aged 25 to 45 in good health and CMV-seronegative. The CDR3 sequence is CASSPWTGYGYTF. CDR3 nucleotide sequence: TGTGCCAGCAGCCCATGGACAGGCTATGGCTACACCTTC.